These 20 T cell receptor beta chains originate from one sample sequenced in a study of Graves' ophthalmopathy and Graves' hyperthyroidism. Scientists amplified the TCR beta CDR3 regions from RNA transcripts. Scientists carried out first-round RT-PCR using HTBI primers and then a second-round multiplex PCR. TCRdb called the multiplex PCR reads again in MiXCR, with one record for every CDR3 protein. The table has more than 1,000,000 distinct CDR3 sequences, about 36% seen once. The sample comprised peripheral blood or thyroid tissue (not recorded which). Source of these receptors: an adult man with Graves' hyperthyroidism.

This chain uses TRBV29-1 with TRBJ2-5; D uncertain. The CDR3 runs to 11 residues. Deletions cut 3 bases from V and 7 bases from J, with 9 bases between. Germline V gives CDR1 SQVTM, CDR2 ANQGSEA. The CDR3 DNA follows: TGCAGCGTTGACAGGAGTGGGACCCAGTACTTC. It yields the protein CSVDRSGTQYF.

This sequence joins TRBV29-1 and TRBJ1-3; 8 bases are a match to TRBD1. This CDR3 region has 17 residues. Germline V gene sequence: CDR1 SQVTM, CDR2 ANQGSEA. Trimming removed 2 bases from V and 3 bases from J; junction bases left unmatched: 12. CDR3 loop: CSVELMTGEHYGNTIYF. The CDR3 DNA reads TGCAGCGTTGAATTGATGACAGGGGAACACTATGGAAACACCATATATTTT.

This clonotype occurred a few times. A read error may produce the germline difference seen at one junction end. This chain connects TRBV5-1 to TRBJ2-7, with 9 bases fitting TRBD1. CDR1 and CDR2 (germline): SGHRS, YFSETQ. The CDR3 runs to 16 residues. In DNA form, the CDR3 reads TGTGCCAGCGGACCGATCTCCGGGACAGGGCACAGAGAGCAGTACTTC. Translation gives CASGPISGTGHREQYF.

This clonotype was counted at least ten times. V is TRBV7-8 and J is TRBJ1-5; TRBD1 is a possible D gene (6 bases). Germline loops: CDR1 SGHVS, CDR2 FQNEAQ. V lost 4 bases to trimming and J lost 5 bases, with 18 bases between them. This CDR3 region has 16 residues. The CDR3 bases are TGTGCCAGCAGCTCCATCCCTGCGGACAGCCATCAGCCCCAGCATTTT. Its protein is CASSSIPADSHQPQHF.

This clonotype has a single count. The J gene is TRBJ2-5, the V gene TRBV7-9, with D perhaps matching TRBD2 (6 bases). From germline, CDR1 is SEHNR and CDR2 FQNEAQ (reference sequence). Trimming removed 5 bases from V and 5 bases from J, with 15 bases in between. This CDR3 comprises 14 residues. In DNA form, the CDR3 reads TGTGCCAGCAGCGCACGACTAGGTGGTGAGACCCAGTACTTC. Amino acids: CASSARLGGETQYF. The full variable domain, rest sourced from reference TRBV7-9 and TRBJ2-5, is DTGVSQNPRHKITKRGQNVTFRCDPISEHNRLYWYRQTLGQGPEFLTYFQNEAQLEKSRLLSDRFSAERPKGSFSTLEIQRTEQGDSAMYLCASSARLGGETQYFGPGTRLLVL.

Comment on this clonotype: A much more abundant neighbour one base away suggests this may be a read error. The chain recombines TRBV2 with TRBJ2-3; D is unresolved. Germline CDR1 SNHLY, CDR2 FYNNEI. The CDR3 runs to 11 residues. V was pared by 8 bases and J by 5 bases, with 8 bases between. This chain's CDR3 is CASLKGDTQYF. CDR3 nucleotide sequence: TGTGCCAGCCTAAAGGGAGATACGCAGTATTTT.

In this sample, this clonotype turned up a few times. The chain is built from TRBV29-1 and TRBJ1-1, with a weak D call TRBD1 (6 bases). The V and J ends lost 7 bases and 8 bases respectively, with 14 bases between them. CDR3 length: 11 amino acids. Germline lookup yields CDR1 SQVTM and CDR2 ANQGSEA. The CDR3 coding sequence is TGCAGCGCCGCGGACAGCCACGAAGCTTTCTTT. Its protein product is CSAADSHEAFF.

This clonotype was observed many times. The rearrangement links TRBV16 to TRBJ1-1, with no clear D. Per germline, CDR1 KGHSY and CDR2 FQNENV. Trimming stripped 0 bases from V and 2 bases from J, with 7 bases between. The CDR3 runs to 14 residues. CDR3 sequence reads: CASSQSSGNTEAFF. CDR3 sequence (DNA): TGTGCCAGCAGCCAATCGAGTGGTAACACTGAAGCTTTCTTT.

The table lists this clonotype with many counts. CDR3 nucleotides: TGCGCCAGCAGCTTCCTAAAAGCAGAGGCAGGGGCGAACTATGGCTACACCTTC. It codes for CASSFLKAEAGANYGYTF. This sequence joins TRBV5-1 and TRBJ1-2, with a tentative D call TRBD1 (6 bases). Germline assignment: CDR1 SGHRS and CDR2 YFSETQ. V lost 2 bases to trimming and J lost 2 bases, with 22 bases between them. The CDR3 loop spans 18 amino acids.

A few counts support this clonotype. For the CDR3, the DNA is TGTGCCAGCAGTTTGGAGTTCAGTGAAGCTTTCTTT. This codes for CASSLEFSEAFF. The rearrangement joins TRBV12-3 or TRBV12-4 to TRBJ1-1; D gene unclear. The CDR3 contains 12 residues. Trimming removed 3 bases from V and 7 bases from J, with 9 bases in between.

This clonotype was observed at least ten times. This chain joins TRBV19 and TRBJ1-5; 7 nucleotides line up with TRBD1. After removal of 7 bases from V and 2 bases from J, the junction contained 8 bases not matched to a gene. The germline CDR1 and CDR2 sequences are LNHDA and SQIVND (reference sequence). The length of the CDR3 is 15 residues. The CDR3 DNA reads TGTGCCAGTACCCGACAGGGAACCGGCAATCAGCCCCAGCATTTT. Translating it yields CASTRQGTGNQPQHF.

This clonotype has more than one count but fewer than ten. This chain links TRBV7-9 with TRBJ1-2; D not resolved. This CDR3 region has 15 residues. With 4 bases removed from V and 2 bases from J, the gap between germline ends came to 14 bases. Germline V CDR1 and CDR2: SEHNR, FQNEAQ (reference sequence). The CDR3 spells CASSSKVQVNYGYTF. DNA for the CDR3: TGTGCCAGCAGCTCCAAGGTCCAGGTCAACTATGGCTACACCTTC.

The V and J genes are TRBV19 and TRBJ2-2, with a possible D match to TRBD1 (5 bases). This CDR3 has 15 amino acids. Trimming left V 9 bases short and J 5 bases short, with 19 bases between. The V gene's germline CDR1 is LNHDA and CDR2 SQIVND (reference sequence). The CDR3 here is CASSPRSRATGELFF. In nucleotides, the CDR3 is TGTGCCAGCAGCCCACGGAGCAGGGCGACCGGGGAGCTGTTTTTT. Drawing the rest from reference TRBV19 and TRBJ2-2, the complete variable domain is DGGITQSPKYLFRKEGQNVTLSCEQNLNHDAMYWYRQDPGQGLRLIYYSQIVNDFQKGDIAEGYSVSREKKESFPLTVTSAQKNPTAFYLCASSPRSRATGELFFGEGSRLTVL.

This clonotype came up many times. The chain couples TRBV7-9 to TRBJ1-1, with 9 nucleotides matching TRBD1. This CDR3 contains 13 residues. CDR1 is SEHNR, CDR2 FQNEAQ, per germline (reference sequence). The junction had 6 bases not matched to a gene; V was cut back by 6 bases and J by 7 bases. The CDR3 DNA is TGTGCCAGCAGTTTTACAGGGGGCGTTGAAGCTTTCTTT. Its protein is CASSFTGGVEAFF.

This clonotype was detected ten times or more. The V gene is TRBV7-9, the J gene TRBJ2-7; 8 bases align to TRBD1. The V gene end was trimmed by 6 bases and the J gene end by 3 bases; junction bases not matched to a gene: 10. CDR3 size: 15 residues. Germline values: CDR1 SEHNR, CDR2 FQNEAQ (reference sequence). CDR3 residues: CASRRTGQEFYEQYF. The DNA of the CDR3 is TGTGCCAGCAGGAGGACGGGACAGGAGTTCTACGAGCAGTACTTC.

This clonotype showed up many times. The chain links TRBV5-8 to TRBJ2-5; the D is unclear. Trimming left V 4 bases short and J 3 bases short, with 10 bases between. This CDR3 spans 13 amino acids. Germline loops: CDR1 SGHTS, CDR2 YDEGEE. The CDR3 loop is CASSQSRKETQYF. In nucleotides, the CDR3 is TGTGCCAGCAGCCAAAGCAGAAAAGAGACCCAGTACTTC.

The CDR3 nucleotides are TGTGCCAGCAGCCCCTCGGCGCTAGCGAGACGTTACGAGCAGTACTTC. It specifies CASSPSALARRYEQYF. The chain recombines TRBV11-1 with TRBJ2-7; D is perhaps TRBD2 (6 bases). The CDR3 length is 16 residues. Germline V gene lookup returns CDR1 SGHAT and CDR2 FQDESV (reference sequence). Trimming removed 5 bases from V and 4 bases from J, with 21 bases in between.

At least ten counts were recorded for this clonotype. This chain uses TRBV19 with TRBJ2-5; 12 bases line up with TRBD1. CDR3 size: 15 residues. The J segment lost 5 bases and the V segment lost 7 bases, leaving 8 bases of the junction unmatched. Germline V gene data show CDR1 as LNHDA and CDR2 as SQIVND (reference sequence). CDR3: CASTPGTGGRETQYF. The CDR3 region has the DNA TGTGCCAGTACCCCGGGGACAGGGGGCAGGGAGACCCAGTACTTC.

This clonotype was picked up many times. The chain couples TRBV29-1 to TRBJ2-5; 10 positions match TRBD2. CDR3 size: 15 residues. Germline CDR1 SQVTM, CDR2 ANQGSEA. V lost 4 bases and J lost 5; bases outside the gene matches: 10. CDR3 sequence reads: CSVAAGGLGRETQYF. DNA for the CDR3: TGCAGCGTTGCAGCGGGGGGGCTAGGCAGGGAGACCCAGTACTTC. The full variable domain, with the rest looked up from reference TRBV29-1 and TRBJ2-5, is SAVISQKPSRDICQRGTSLTIQCQVDSQVTMMFWYRQQPGQSLTLIATANQGSEATYESGFVIDKFPISRPNLTFSTLTVSNMSPEDSSIYLCSVAAGGLGRETQYFGPGTRLLVL.

This clonotype showed up many times. The chain is built from TRBV20-1 and TRBJ1-6, with D perhaps matching TRBD1 (5 bases). V was shortened by 3 bases and J by 5 bases, with 11 bases between the two germline ends. Germline lookup yields CDR1 DFQATT and CDR2 SNEGSKA (reference sequence). This CDR3 is 14 amino acids long. CDR3 residues: CSARGGPHNSPLHF. The CDR3 nucleotides read TGCAGTGCTAGGGGGGGTCCGCATAATTCACCCCTCCACTTT.